Each of the 21 T cell receptor beta chains below was sequenced from the same sample in a study of T cells in Graves' hyperthyroidism and ophthalmopathy. Authors of the study amplified TCR beta CDR3 regions from RNA transcripts. HTBI primers drove first-round RT-PCR of the TCR CDR3. MiXCR was run by TCRdb on the multiplex PCR reads, yielding one entry per CDR3 protein. The sample has roughly 740,000 distinct CDR3 sequences; approximately 16% are singletons. The sequenced sample consisted of blood. Source of these receptors: a young man with Graves' hyperthyroidism.

The table lists this clonotype with a few counts. This rearrangement joins TRBV11-3 to TRBJ2-7; 7 nucleotides line up with TRBD2. The CDR3 has 18 amino acids. V lost 2 bases and J lost 7; bases outside the gene matches: 20. Germline CDR1 reads SGHNT; CDR2 reads YENEEA. The CDR3 region has the DNA TGTGCCAGCAGCTTAAAAAAGGGTTTGGCGGGAGCTTGGTGGGAGCAGTACTTC. Translating it yields CASSLKKGLAGAWWEQYF.

J is TRBJ1-2 and V is TRBV5-6; D gene unclear. The CDR3 extends over 15 amino acids. V shed 3 bases and J shed 4 bases, with 16 bases lying between them. CDR1 is SGHDT and CDR2 is YYEEEE in the germline V gene. The CDR3 is CASSYGSLLGYGYTF. The CDR3 nucleotides are TGTGCCAGCAGCTACGGGAGCCTTCTGGGCTATGGCTACACCTTC.

Here the CDR3 reads CASSLQSSETDTQYF. As DNA, the CDR3 is TGTGCCAGCAGCTTACAAAGCTCGGAGACAGATACGCAGTATTTT. The chain uses TRBV7-9 and TRBJ2-3, with D unresolved. The CDR3 consists of 15 residues. Germline lookup yields CDR1 SEHNR and CDR2 FQNEAQ (reference sequence). Trimming shortened V by 2 bases and J by 3 bases, and 12 bases separated the two germline ends. The full variable domain, completed using reference TRBV7-9 and TRBJ2-3, is DTGVSQNPRHKITKRGQNVTFRCDPISEHNRLYWYRQTLGQGPEFLTYFQNEAQLEKSRLLSDRFSAERPKGSFSTLEIQRTEQGDSAMYLCASSLQSSETDTQYFGPGTRLTVL.

This chain connects TRBV9 to TRBJ2-4; no reliable D call. The CDR3 is made up of 14 amino acids. Germline assignment: CDR1 SGDLS and CDR2 YYNGEE. V lost 1 base and J lost 14, with 19 bases in between. The DNA for the CDR3 is TGTGCCAGCAGCGTAAACTACTGCACACGTTATGAGTACTTC. Its protein is CASSVNYCTRYEYF.

There are a few counts of this clonotype. The chain links TRBV15 to TRBJ2-7; 7 bases match TRBD2. Germline V gives CDR1 LNHNV, CDR2 YYDKDF (reference sequence). The CDR3 runs to 14 residues. Germline trimming cut 9 bases from V and 0 bases from J; bases unmatched to any gene: 8. As DNA, the CDR3 is TGTGCCACTAAATTAGCGGGTAGCTCCTACGAGCAGTACTTC. This translates into CATKLAGSSYEQYF.

This clonotype was seen many times. Written as DNA, the CDR3 is TGTGCCAGCAGCTTAGTGATACTAGCGGGAAGCTCCTACAATGAGCAGTTCTTC. Translation gives CASSLVILAGSSYNEQFF. The chain links TRBV7-9 to TRBJ2-1, with 10 bases lining up with TRBD2. Germline V gives CDR1 SEHNR, CDR2 FQNEAQ (reference sequence). The CDR3 length is 18 residues. Trimming removed 1 base from V and 0 bases from J; junction bases left unmatched: 6.

This clonotype was observed many times. The rearrangement uses TRBV3-1 and TRBJ2-1; 9 bases fit TRBD1. V trimming: 1 base; J trimming: 7 bases; junction bases outside the gene matches: 11. The CDR3 spans 17 residues. The germline V gene encodes CDR1 LGHDT and CDR2 YNNKEL (reference sequence). CDR3 DNA sequence: TGTGCCAGCAGCCAAGGCTGGGACAGGGCGATTGGGAATGAGCAGTTCTTC. Protein product: CASSQGWDRAIGNEQFF.

With regard to this clonotype: A junction end diverges from the germline sequence, so it may reflect a read error. The chain combines TRBV30 with TRBJ1-3; D remains ambiguous. The V gene's germline CDR1 is GTSNPN and CDR2 SVGIG (reference sequence). This CDR3 spans 12 amino acids. Here the CDR3 reads CAWSGSGNAIYF. The CDR3 nucleotides read TGTGCCTGGAGTGGATCGGGAAACGCCATATATTTT. Full variable domain (outside the CDR3, taken from reference TRBV30 and TRBJ1-3): SQTIHQWPATLVQPVGSPLSLECTVEGTSNPNLYWYRQAAGRGLQLLFYSVGIGQISSEVPQNLSASRPQDRQFILSSKKLLLSDSGFYLCAWSGSGNAIYFGEGSWLTVV.

This clonotype was found many times. The rearrangement links TRBV28 to TRBJ1-2; 7 bases match TRBD1. The CDR3 has 12 amino acids. The V segment lost 8 bases and the J segment 4 bases; nucleotides outside the gene matches: 4. Germline CDR1 and CDR2: MDHEN and SYDVKM. In DNA form, the CDR3 reads TGTGCCAGCCGACAGGGCATCTATGGCTACACCTTC. Translation: CASRQGIYGYTF.

This clonotype was observed many times. The chain carries TRBV27 and TRBJ1-1; D remains unclear. Trimming shortened V by 7 bases and J by 1 base, and 16 bases separated the two germline ends. Germline lookup yields CDR1 MNHEY and CDR2 SMNVEV (reference sequence). The CDR3 has 15 amino acids. The CDR3 sequence: CASTSPRTENTEAFF. For the CDR3, the DNA is TGTGCCAGCACCTCCCCGAGGACGGAGAACACTGAAGCTTTCTTT.

This clonotype was detected a few times. The genes are TRBV30 and TRBJ2-7; no definite D call. The CDR3 contains 11 residues. CDR1 and CDR2 from the germline V gene are GTSNPN and SVGIG (reference sequence). The V end lost 5 bases, the J end lost 2 bases, and 7 bases lay between the germline ends. The CDR3 protein is CAWGLAYEQYF. The CDR3 DNA is TGTGCCTGGGGGTTGGCCTACGAGCAGTACTTC. Drawing the rest from reference TRBV30 and TRBJ2-7, the complete variable domain is SQTIHQWPATLVQPVGSPLSLECTVEGTSNPNLYWYRQAAGRGLQLLFYSVGIGQISSEVPQNLSASRPQDRQFILSSKKLLLSDSGFYLCAWGLAYEQYFGPGTRLTVT.

This clonotype was seen a few times. This chain connects TRBV27 to TRBJ2-7, with 10 bases that match TRBD1. The J call may be incorrect, as the DNA end agrees better with TRBJ2-1. This CDR3 contains 15 residues. Germline lookup yields CDR1 MNHEY and CDR2 SMNVEV (reference sequence). This CDR3 reads CASSTPGTGVDEQFF. CDR3 in DNA: TGTGCCAGCAGTACGCCCGGGACAGGGGTAGACGAGCAGTTCTTC.

This clonotype was seen a few times. The chain links TRBV7-9 to TRBJ2-3; 9 bases fit TRBD2. The CDR3 loop spans 17 amino acids. J lost 6 bases, V lost 1 base, and 11 bases had no gene match. Germline loops: CDR1 SEHNR, CDR2 FQNEAQ (reference sequence). The chain's CDR3 is CASSLVGSGSARDTQYF. CDR3 nucleotide sequence: TGTGCCAGCAGCTTAGTCGGTAGCGGGAGCGCTCGGGATACGCAGTATTTT.

In regard to this clonotype: A read error may account for a junction end that differs from germline. CDR3 residues: CTSSQAWREGRNEQFF. DNA of the CDR3: TGTACCAGCAGCCAAGCCTGGCGGGAGGGGCGCAATGAGCAGTTCTTC. The V gene is TRBV4-2, the J gene TRBJ2-1; 9 bases are shared with TRBD2. Germline V CDR1 and CDR2: LGHNA, YNFKEQ. This CDR3 region has 16 residues.

In this sample, this clonotype turned up many times. The rearrangement uses TRBV18 and TRBJ1-5, with 9 nucleotides matching TRBD1. The CDR3 loop spans 19 amino acids. Germline V gene data show CDR1 as KGHSH and CDR2 as LQKENI. Trimming removed 3 bases from V and 0 bases from J; junction bases left unmatched: 12. The CDR3 reads CASSPYPQGARYSNQPQHF. CDR3 coding DNA: TGTGCCAGCTCACCTTACCCACAGGGGGCCCGTTATAGCAATCAGCCCCAGCATTTT.

This clonotype was counted ten times or more. This chain uses TRBV20-1 with TRBJ2-7; D unresolved. V gave up 6 bases and J gave up 6 bases, with 18 bases separating them. This CDR3 is built from 13 residues. Germline lookup yields CDR1 DFQATT and CDR2 SNEGSKA (reference sequence). As DNA, the CDR3 is TGCAGTGCCCTGTGGCCCGGAAGGCCCGAGCAGTACTTC. The encoded protein is CSALWPGRPEQYF.

This clonotype was seen repeatedly, ten times or more. The rearrangement uses TRBV28 and TRBJ2-1; 11 nucleotides match TRBD2. This CDR3 contains 15 residues. Germline CDR1 reads MDHEN; CDR2 reads SYDVKM. J gave up 5 bases and V 8 bases, and 8 bases lay outside the gene matches. The DNA for the CDR3 is TGTGCCAGCTCGGGACTAGCGGATTACCACAATGAGCAGTTCTTC. This sequence encodes CASSGLADYHNEQFF. The complete variable domain, with remaining parts taken from reference TRBV28 and TRBJ2-1, reads DVKVTQSSRYLVKRTGEKVFLECVQDMDHENMFWYRQDPGLGLRLIYFSYDVKMKEKGDIPEGYSVSREKKERFSLILESASTNQTSMYLCASSGLADYHNEQFFGPGTRLTVL.

This clonotype showed up just a few times. The chain uses TRBV3-1 and TRBJ2-1; 12 bases align to TRBD2. The CDR3 sequence is 21 residues long. The ends lost 0 bases at V and 0 bases at J; junction bases unmatched: 12. Germline V gene data show CDR1 as LGHDT and CDR2 as YNNKEL (reference sequence). CDR3 nucleotides: TGTGCCAGCAGCCAAGACCCCCCTAGCGGGGGGGCCCCGAGCTCCTACAATGAGCAGTTCTTC. Protein sequence: CASSQDPPSGGAPSSYNEQFF.

The chain combines TRBV4-1 with TRBJ2-2; D is unclear. Trimming shortened V by 10 bases and J by 4 bases, and 22 bases separated the two germline ends. From germline, CDR1 is MGHRA and CDR2 YSYEKL. There are 16 residues in the CDR3. The CDR3 coding sequence is TGCGCCACCGCGATATCCCTGGGCGTAAGCACCGGGGAGCTGTTTTTT. It yields the protein CATAISLGVSTGELFF.

The genes are TRBV12-3 or TRBV12-4 and TRBJ2-2; 7 bases are a match to TRBD2. J gave up 3 bases and V 6 bases, and 7 bases lay outside the gene matches. The CDR3 has 15 residues. In DNA, the CDR3 is TGTGCCAGCAGGGGAGGGAGAGGGGACACCGGGGAGCTGTTTTTT. Amino acid sequence: CASRGGRGDTGELFF.

The sample holds many counts of this clonotype. The chain is built from TRBV28 and TRBJ1-1, with a possible D match to TRBD1 (5 bases). The CDR3 has 11 residues. The V end lost 8 bases, the J end lost 1 base, and 5 bases lay between the germline ends. Germline values: CDR1 MDHEN, CDR2 SYDVKM. CDR3 bases: TGTGCCAGCGGGGGGAACACTGAAGCTTTCTTT. Translating it yields CASGGNTEAFF. Variable domain in full (rest from reference TRBV28 and TRBJ1-1): DVKVTQSSRYLVKRTGEKVFLECVQDMDHENMFWYRQDPGLGLRLIYFSYDVKMKEKGDIPEGYSVSREKKERFSLILESASTNQTSMYLCASGGNTEAFFGQGTRLTVV.